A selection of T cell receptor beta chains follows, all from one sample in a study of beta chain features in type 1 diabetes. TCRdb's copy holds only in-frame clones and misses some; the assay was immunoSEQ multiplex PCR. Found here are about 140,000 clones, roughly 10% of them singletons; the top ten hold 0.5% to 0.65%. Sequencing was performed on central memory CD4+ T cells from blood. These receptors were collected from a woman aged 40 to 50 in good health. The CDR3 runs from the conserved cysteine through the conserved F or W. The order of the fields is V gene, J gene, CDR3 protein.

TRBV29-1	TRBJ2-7	CSVFDGGGYEQYF
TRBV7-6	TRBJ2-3	CASSALNRGGTDTQYF
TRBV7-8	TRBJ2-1	CASSARDGGLNEQFF
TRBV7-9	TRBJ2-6	CASSFESSGANVLTF
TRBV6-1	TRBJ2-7	CASSEGPQGPSLKQYF
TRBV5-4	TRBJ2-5	CASSFDRGETQYF
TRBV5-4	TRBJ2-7	CASSLGSGGGLVSYEQYF
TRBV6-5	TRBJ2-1	CASRASSGGGNEQFF
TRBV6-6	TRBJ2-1	CASTQRGSSYNEQFF
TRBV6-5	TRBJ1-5	CASISQEGRNQPQHF
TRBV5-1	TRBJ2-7	CASSLSVPYEQYF
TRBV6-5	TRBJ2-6	CASRGTESGANVLTF
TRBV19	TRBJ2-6	CASSIGQTGANVLTF
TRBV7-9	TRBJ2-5	CASTDQETQYF
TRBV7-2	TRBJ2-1	CASRGSGGGSYNEQFF
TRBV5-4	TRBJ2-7	CASSPGTVPSYEQYF
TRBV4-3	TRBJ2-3	CASSLELSGTGAGDTQYF
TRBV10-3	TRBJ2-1	CAISGSNRGYFNEQFF
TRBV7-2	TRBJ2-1	CASSHGSGEYNEQFF
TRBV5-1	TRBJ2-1	CASSRGLAGGSDEQFF
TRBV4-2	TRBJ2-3	CASSHEPGPRTDTQYF
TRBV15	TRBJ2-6	CATSRAVGRGANVLTF